This T cell receptor beta chain comes out of a study of T cell responses to AZD1222 COVID-19 vaccine. The table came from immunoSEQ multiplex PCR; TCRdb's copy has only in-frame clones and leaves some out. Counted here are more than 250,000 clones, over 90% occurring once; the ten biggest clones make up approximately 0.52%. The CDR3 extends over 15 amino acids. Deletions cut 4 bases from V and 7 bases from J, with 17 bases between. CDR1 and CDR2 (germline): SGHRS, YFSETQ. The sequence was collected from an adult in good health. The chain couples TRBV5-1 to TRBJ2-2; perhaps TRBD1 as D (5 bases). Specimen: peripheral blood, collected on day 0 of AZD1222 vaccination. Here the CDR3 reads CASSPSAGWGGELFF. CDR3 DNA sequence: TGCGCCAGCAGCCCGAGTGCAGGGTGGGGCGGGGAGCTGTTTTTT. The full variable domain, with the rest looked up from reference TRBV5-1 and TRBJ2-2, is KAGVTQTPRYLIKTRGQQVTLSCSPISGHRSVSWYQQTPGQGLQFLFEYFSETQRNKGNFPGRFSGRQFSNSRSEMNVSTLELGDSALYLCASSPSAGWGGELFFGEGSRLTVL.